This TCR beta chain was sequenced in a study of CD8 T cells in Susac syndrome. RNA, at about 0.45 to 1 ug, was reverse transcribed with random hexamers. In TCRdb, the immunoSEQ multiplex PCR reads were re-called with MiXCR into one record per CDR3 protein. Among roughly 60,000 distinct CDR3 sequences listed, around nine tenths were seen once. The CDR3 is made up of 13 amino acids. V was shortened by 5 bases and J by 0 bases, with 7 bases between the two germline ends. The germline V gene has CDR1 SNHLY and CDR2 FYNNEI. Source material: CD8+ T cells from PBMCs. This chain uses TRBV2 with TRBJ2-5; D is possibly TRBD1 or TRBD2 (5 bases each). This receptor was identified in a human donor in good health. The CDR3 DNA follows: TGTGCCAGCAGTTTGGGGGACCAAGAGACCCAGTACTTC. It encodes CASSLGDQETQYF.